Below, 28 T cell receptor beta chains from the same sample are listed, as sequenced in a study of T cell responses to AZD1222 COVID-19 vaccine. The repertoire was sequenced with immunoSEQ multiplex PCR; TCRdb's copy has only in-frame clones and lacks some. The sample comprises more than 250,000 clones, just over 90% of which are singletons, and 0.55% rests with the top ten. Sequencing was performed on peripheral blood, taken on day 0 of AZD1222 vaccination. All receptors come from an adult in good health.

The rearrangement joins TRBV27 to TRBJ1-3; D gene unclear. The CDR3 is made up of 12 amino acids. Trimming took off 10 bases at V and 0 bases at J, with 7 bases between the two ends. The V gene's germline CDR1 is MNHEY and CDR2 SMNVEV (reference sequence). The CDR3 here is CATKSSGNTIYF. The CDR3 region has the DNA TGTGCCACCAAAAGCTCTGGAAACACCATATATTTT.

This chain connects TRBV3-1 (or the pseudogene TRBV3-2) to TRBJ2-6; a weak D match, TRBD1 (6 bases). V dropped 3 bases and J dropped 1 base, with 13 bases sitting between them. Germline CDR1 is LGHDT and CDR2 is YNNKEL (reference sequence). The CDR3 has 17 residues. The CDR3: CASSHYRERSGANVLTF. As DNA, the CDR3 is TGTGCCAGCAGCCATTACAGGGAGAGGTCTGGGGCCAACGTCCTGACTTTC.

About this clone: In the same sample, other DNA sequences code for this CDR3. The chain couples TRBV28 to TRBJ1-1; D ambiguous. The CDR3 totals 13 residues. Looked up from germline, CDR1 is MDHEN and CDR2 is SYDVKM. V was shortened by 2 bases and J by 1 base, with 5 bases between the two germline ends. CDR3 protein: CASSLRPNTEAFF. The CDR3 DNA is TGTGCCAGCAGTTTAAGGCCGAACACTGAAGCTTTCTTT.

The rearrangement links TRBV19 to TRBJ2-2, with TRBD1 as a possible D gene (6 bases). The CDR3 is made up of 16 amino acids. From germline, CDR1 is LNHDA and CDR2 SQIVND (reference sequence). Trimming left V 2 bases short and J 7 bases short, with 17 bases between. CDR3 sequence (DNA): TGTGCCAGTAGTATATCCCTGGGGGCGTTGGACGGGGAGCTGTTTTTT. Its protein is CASSISLGALDGELFF.

This chain links TRBV2 with TRBJ1-6; D is ambiguous. With 8 bases removed from V and 5 bases from J, the gap between germline ends came to 10 bases. The germline V gene has CDR1 SNHLY and CDR2 FYNNEI. The CDR3 loop spans 13 amino acids. As DNA, the CDR3 is TGTGCCAGCCAAGACGATCATAATTCACCCCTCCACTTT. Its translation is CASQDDHNSPLHF.

The genes are TRBV2 and TRBJ1-6, with no clear D. Germline V gene lookup returns CDR1 SNHLY and CDR2 FYNNEI. This CDR3 spans 15 amino acids. Trimming shortened V by 1 base and J by 0 bases, and 4 bases separated the two germline ends. CDR3 residues: CASSEDSSYNSPLHF. The CDR3 nucleotides are TGTGCCAGCAGTGAAGACAGCTCCTATAATTCACCCCTCCACTTT.

The chain couples TRBV2 to TRBJ1-3; D unclear. There are 15 residues in the CDR3. Germline assignment: CDR1 SNHLY and CDR2 FYNNEI. Between the trimmed V and J ends, which lost 1 base and 3 bases, there was a span of 10 bases. As DNA, the CDR3 is TGTGCCAGCAGTGAAGGAAGGGCAGATGGAAACACCATATATTTT. The encoded protein is CASSEGRADGNTIYF.

The V call is TRBV7-9, the J call TRBJ2-5; D possibly matches TRBD1 or TRBD2 (5 bases each). The CDR3 spans 14 residues. CDR1 SEHNR and CDR2 FQNEAQ come from the germline V gene (reference sequence). Trimming stripped 6 bases from V and 4 bases from J, with 15 bases between. In DNA, the CDR3 is TGTGCCAGCAGTTCCCGGGACCACGGAGAGACCCAGTACTTC. Its translation is CASSSRDHGETQYF.

This clone has just a few counts. V is TRBV7-9 and J is TRBJ1-5; D is uncertain. Germline V gives CDR1 SEHNR, CDR2 FQNEAQ (reference sequence). Trimming cost V 4 bases and J 1 base, with 8 bases left between them. The CDR3 consists of 14 residues. The CDR3 nucleotides read TGTGCCAGCAGCTCACAAGGCAGCAATCAGCCCCAGCATTTT. It yields the protein CASSSQGSNQPQHF.

The chain links TRBV3-1 (or the pseudogene TRBV3-2) to TRBJ2-1; D gene uncertain. Germline V lookup: CDR1 LGHDT, CDR2 YNNKEL (reference sequence). The CDR3 has 13 amino acids. V was cut by 0 bases and J by 7 bases, with 7 bases left in between. The DNA of the CDR3 is TGTGCCAGCAGCCAAGATCAAGGGAATGAGCAGTTCTTC. This encodes CASSQDQGNEQFF.

The chain joins TRBV12-3 or TRBV12-4 to TRBJ1-1; TRBD1 is a possible D gene (5 bases). Trimming removed 7 bases from V and 10 bases from J, with 19 bases in between. This CDR3 region has 13 residues. The CDR3 protein is CASTQPGREVAFF. DNA of the CDR3: TGTGCCAGCACCCAACCCGGCAGGGAGGTAGCTTTCTTT.

The rearrangement joins TRBV21-1 to TRBJ1-6. TRBV21-1 is flagged as a pseudogene. This CDR3 region has 14 residues. CDR3 sequence reads: CASRTTERWSPLHF. The CDR3 DNA sequence: TGTGCCAGCCGCACGACGGAAAGGTGGTCACCCCTCCACTTT.

The V and J genes are TRBV6-5 and TRBJ1-1; tentatively, D is TRBD1 (6 bases). Per germline, CDR1 MNHEY and CDR2 SVGAGI. The CDR3 extends over 14 amino acids. The V end lost 1 base, the J end lost 10 bases, and 16 bases lay between the germline ends. CDR3 in DNA: TGTGCCAGCAGTTACTTGAAAGGGGGACTCGGAGCTTTCTTT. It codes for CASSYLKGGLGAFF.

The rearrangement joins TRBV27 to TRBJ2-2; possible D gene TRBD2, 6 bases. In germline, CDR1 is MNHEY, CDR2 SMNVEV (reference sequence). Trimming left V 11 bases short and J 4 bases short, with 23 bases between. The CDR3 covers 16 residues. The CDR3 region has the DNA TGTGCCCCCGAACAAACGGGAGAGAGGAGCACCGGGGAGCTGTTTTTT. This gives the protein CAPEQTGERSTGELFF.

The rearrangement joins TRBV10-3 to TRBJ2-3; 14 positions agree with TRBD2. This CDR3 spans 16 amino acids. The V gene end was trimmed by 0 bases and the J gene end by 5 bases; junction bases not matched to a gene: 1. In germline, CDR1 is ENHRY, CDR2 SYGVKD. CDR3 bases: TGTGCCATCAGTGAGTCAGGACTAGCGGGGGGAGATACGCAGTATTTT. It encodes CAISESGLAGGDTQYF.

As concerns this clone: Other DNA sequences from this sample encode an identical CDR3 as well. This chain links TRBV28 with TRBJ1-3; D remains ambiguous. The V end was cut by 6 bases, the J end by 4 bases, with 7 bases between. The CDR3 has 12 amino acids. Germline assignment: CDR1 MDHEN and CDR2 SYDVKM. The CDR3 nucleotides read TGTGCCAGCAGCTCTCCGGGAAACACCATATATTTT. Translated, it gives CASSSPGNTIYF.

The J gene is TRBJ2-7, the V gene TRBV6-1; D remains ambiguous. This CDR3 has 11 amino acids. The V end lost 1 base, the J end lost 5 bases, and 3 bases lay between the germline ends. Germline lookup yields CDR1 MNHNS and CDR2 SASEGT. CDR3 sequence reads: CASSEVNEQYF. CDR3 DNA sequence: TGTGCCAGCAGTGAAGTAAACGAGCAGTACTTC.

The chain is built from TRBV9 and TRBJ1-2; D is undetermined. CDR1 SGDLS and CDR2 YYNGEE come from the germline V gene. V was pared by 2 bases and J by 0 bases, with 8 bases between. This CDR3 has 14 amino acids. This CDR3 is CASSVSASNYGYTF. Here the CDR3 DNA reads TGTGCCAGCAGCGTCTCGGCTTCTAACTATGGCTACACCTTC. Full variable domain (missing parts from reference TRBV9 and TRBJ1-2): DSGVTQTPKHLITATGQRVTLRCSPRSGDLSVYWYQQSLDQGLQFLIQYYNGEERAKGNILERFSAQQFPDLHSELNLSSLELGDSALYFCASSVSASNYGYTFGSGTRLTVV.

This clone was counted a single time. The rearrangement links TRBV2 to TRBJ1-6; 7 bases fit TRBD1. This CDR3 has 16 residues. Germline lookup yields CDR1 SNHLY and CDR2 FYNNEI. The junction had 7 bases not matched to a gene; V was cut back by 6 bases and J by 2 bases. CDR3 region: CASSAEGAAYNSPLHF. CDR3 DNA sequence: TGTGCCAGCAGCGCCGAGGGGGCGGCCTATAATTCACCCCTCCACTTT.

V gene TRBV7-2 combines with J gene TRBJ2-1; 8 bases line up with TRBD2. The CDR3 runs 15 residues. Per germline, CDR1 SGHTA and CDR2 FQGNSA. J lost 3 bases, V lost 5 bases, and 6 bases had no gene match. The DNA for the CDR3 is TGTGCCAGCAGCCCGCGGAGCGGGGGCTACAATGAGCAGTTCTTC. Protein sequence: CASSPRSGGYNEQFF.

The chain couples TRBV6-2 or TRBV6-3 to TRBJ2-7, with TRBD2 matching over 10 bases. The CDR3 has 14 amino acids. The ends lost 5 bases at V and 6 bases at J; junction bases unmatched: 7. Germline CDR1 and CDR2: MNHEY and SVGEGT. The CDR3 sequence is CASSRPGLAPEQYF. The CDR3 DNA reads TGTGCCAGCAGTCGGCCGGGACTAGCGCCCGAGCAGTACTTC.

The chain joins TRBV10-1 to TRBJ2-5, with TRBD1 identical over 8 bases. Losses at the gene ends were 6 bases for V and 0 bases for J; bases not matched to a gene: 6. Germline lookup yields CDR1 WNHNN and CDR2 SYGVQD (reference sequence). The length of the CDR3 is 15 residues. The CDR3 is CASSARQGNQETQYF. The CDR3 DNA sequence: TGCGCCAGCAGCGCTCGACAGGGGAACCAAGAGACCCAGTACTTC.

V is TRBV29-1 and J is TRBJ2-1; 16 nucleotides line up with TRBD2. With V trimmed by 7 bases and J by 10 bases, 10 bases remained unmatched. The CDR3 loop spans 15 amino acids. Germline V gives CDR1 SQVTM, CDR2 ANQGSEA. The CDR3 region is CSGSGTSGRAGEQFF. CDR3 DNA: TGCAGCGGGTCCGGGACTAGCGGGAGGGCTGGGGAGCAGTTCTTC.

Note on this clone: In the same sample, other DNA sequences code for this CDR3. V usage is TRBV28 and J usage is TRBJ1-2; TRBD1 matches at 8 bases. The CDR3 sequence is 12 residues long. V trimming: 3 bases; J trimming: 8 bases; junction bases outside the gene matches: 2. The germline CDR1 and CDR2 sequences are MDHEN and SYDVKM. CDR3 protein: CASSLTGVGYTF. The CDR3 DNA reads TGTGCCAGCAGTTTGACAGGGGTCGGCTACACCTTC.

The rearrangement links TRBV7-2 to TRBJ1-1; D gene ambiguous. Germline CDR1 SGHTA, CDR2 FQGNSA. Trimming removed 0 bases at V and 4 bases at J, with 12 bases between. The CDR3 is 15 residues long. The CDR3: CASSLAGGVGTEAFF. CDR3 DNA sequence: TGTGCCAGCAGCTTAGCGGGTGGCGTTGGCACTGAAGCTTTCTTT.

DNA of the CDR3: TGTGCCAGCGCCGGGAACGTAAATCAGCCCCAGCATTTT. This sequence encodes CASAGNVNQPQHF. The chain has TRBV6-5 and TRBJ1-5; D is undetermined. Trimming left V 8 bases short and J 4 bases short, with 12 bases between. This CDR3 has 13 residues. Looked up from germline, CDR1 is MNHEY and CDR2 is SVGAGI.

The V and J genes are TRBV3-1 (or the pseudogene TRBV3-2) and TRBJ2-2; 7 positions agree with TRBD2. With V trimmed by 3 bases and J by 4 bases, 8 bases remained unmatched. The CDR3 consists of 16 residues. Germline CDR1 and CDR2: LGHDT and YNNKEL (reference sequence). CDR3 DNA sequence: TGTGCCAGCAGCCAGGGGTCGGCTAGCGGCACCGGGGAGCTGTTTTTT. Translating gives CASSQGSASGTGELFF.

This chain links TRBV27 with TRBJ2-2; possible D gene TRBD1, 6 bases. This CDR3 region has 16 residues. V lost 8 bases to trimming and J lost 1 base, with 17 bases between them. Germline CDR1 and CDR2: MNHEY and SMNVEV (reference sequence). The CDR3, as DNA: TGTGCCAGCGTACAGGGCAGGGGCGTGAACACCGGGGAGCTGTTTTTT. This codes for CASVQGRGVNTGELFF.